The 19 T cell receptor beta chains below come from one sample, sequenced in a study of identical twins. TCRdb re-called the 5' RACE reads through MiXCR, storing one row per CDR3 protein. The sample lists about 520,000 distinct CDR3 sequences; roughly a fifth were seen once. The same specimen was also included in a second study, on T cells expressing NK-cell markers.

Sequencing was performed on CD4+ T cells sorted from blood. All receptors derive from a woman in her late teens or twenties in good health.

This clonotype showed up just once. The CDR3 sequence: CASSGQTGKGDGYTF. The CDR3 region has the DNA TGCGCCAGCAGCGGCCAGACAGGGAAGGGCGATGGCTACACCTTC. This rearrangement joins TRBV5-1 to TRBJ1-2, with 7 positions matching TRBD1. Germline loops: CDR1 SGHRS, CDR2 YFSETQ. The CDR3 is made up of 15 amino acids. The V gene end was trimmed by 4 bases and the J gene end by 6 bases; junction bases not matched to a gene: 12.

This clonotype was seen a handful of times. This sequence joins TRBV6-1 and TRBJ2-1; D might be TRBD1 or TRBD2, each matching 5 bases. Germline V gives CDR1 MNHNS, CDR2 SASEGT. Trimming cost V 8 bases and J 10 bases, with 21 bases left between them. The CDR3 contains 14 residues. This chain's CDR3 is CASRSRDPLGEQFF. The DNA of the CDR3 is TGTGCCAGCCGTAGCCGGGACCCCCTAGGGGAGCAGTTCTTC.

This chain links TRBV7-3 with TRBJ2-1; D uncertain. V was pared by 0 bases and J by 0 bases, with 9 bases between. There are 16 residues in the CDR3. CDR1 is SGHTA, CDR2 FQGTGA, per germline. The CDR3 DNA reads as TGTGCCAGCAGCTTAACAGGCCCCAACTCCTACAATGAGCAGTTCTTC. Protein sequence: CASSLTGPNSYNEQFF.

The chain joins TRBV2 to TRBJ2-1; 10 nucleotides match TRBD2. Germline V gives CDR1 SNHLY, CDR2 FYNNEI. V dropped 5 bases and J dropped 0; count of bases not matched to a gene: 10. This CDR3 has 18 amino acids. CDR3 region: CASSFVLAGDRSYNEQFF. The CDR3 DNA reads TGTGCCAGCAGTTTTGTGCTAGCGGGGGACCGCTCCTACAATGAGCAGTTCTTC.

This sequence joins TRBV20-1 and TRBJ2-1, with 7 bases identical to TRBD2. Germline V gene data show CDR1 as DFQATT and CDR2 as SNEGSKA (reference sequence). V shed 3 bases and J 2 bases; nucleotides not matched to a gene: 10. This CDR3 region has 16 residues. CDR3 sequence reads: CSASSLGAGAYNEQFF. The CDR3 DNA follows: TGCAGTGCTAGTAGCCTAGGGGCGGGGGCCTACAATGAGCAGTTCTTC.

CDR3 sequence: CASSRRTGIVDSPLHF. In DNA, the CDR3 is TGTGCCAGCAGTCGCCGGACAGGGATTGTTGATTCACCCCTCCACTTT. The V and J genes are TRBV6-2 or TRBV6-3 and TRBJ1-6, with 8 bases fitting TRBD1. With V trimmed by 5 bases and J by 8 bases, 11 bases remained unmatched. CDR1 MNHEY and CDR2 SVGEGT come from the germline V gene. This CDR3 region has 16 residues.

This clonotype turned up a few times. The chain is built from TRBV5-1 and TRBJ1-1, with D possibly being TRBD1 (5 bases). This CDR3 contains 15 residues. Germline V gives CDR1 SGHRS, CDR2 YFSETQ. Trimming left V 0 bases short and J 6 bases short, with 15 bases between. The CDR3 DNA sequence: TGCGCCAGCAGCTTGGTCGGGGGATGGAGGTCTGAAGCTTTCTTT. This codes for CASSLVGGWRSEAFF.

This clonotype has a handful of counts. The rearrangement uses TRBV5-1 and TRBJ2-1; D possibly corresponds to TRBD2 (5 bases). V was clipped by 0 bases and J by 9 bases, with 16 bases between them. This CDR3 has 15 amino acids. Germline V gene data show CDR1 as SGHRS and CDR2 as YFSETQ. This chain's CDR3 is CASSLGTRGNTEQFF. The CDR3, as DNA: TGCGCCAGCAGCTTGGGTACACGGGGAAACACTGAGCAGTTCTTC.

This clonotype came up a few times. The chain joins TRBV20-1 to TRBJ2-7; D might be TRBD1 (6 bases). The ends were cut back, 1 base at V and 6 bases at J, with 19 bases in the middle. This CDR3 has 15 amino acids. CDR1 and CDR2 from the germline V gene are DFQATT and SNEGSKA (reference sequence). CDR3 coding DNA: TGCAGTGCTAGAGGGGACCCCGACAGGACCCGCGAGCAGTACTTC. Amino acids: CSARGDPDRTREQYF.

The V call is TRBV20-1, the J call TRBJ2-5; TRBD2 agrees at 8 bases. Germline-derived CDR1 and CDR2 are DFQATT and SNEGSKA (reference sequence). The CDR3 is 14 residues long. V was clipped by 7 bases and J by 5 bases; unmatched bases: 12. Here the CDR3 DNA reads TGCAGTGTTCCCTTGTCGGCGGGAGGCGAGACCCAGTACTTC. It specifies CSVPLSAGGETQYF.

This clonotype was seen a handful of times. The gene calls are TRBV9 and TRBJ2-1; TRBD2 matches at 7 bases. Unmatched junction bases numbered 6, after V lost 4 bases and J lost 5 bases. Germline loops: CDR1 SGDLS, CDR2 YYNGEE. The CDR3 consists of 14 residues. DNA for the CDR3: TGTGCCAGCAGCCCGAGCGGGAAAGACAATGAGCAGTTCTTC. Protein product: CASSPSGKDNEQFF. Full variable domain (missing parts from reference TRBV9 and TRBJ2-1): DSGVTQTPKHLITATGQRVTLRCSPRSGDLSVYWYQQSLDQGLQFLIQYYNGEERAKGNILERFSAQQFPDLHSELNLSSLELGDSALYFCASSPSGKDNEQFFGPGTRLTVL.

A few counts support this clonotype. The rearrangement links TRBV7-2 to TRBJ2-3, with TRBD1 as a possible D gene (6 bases). Trimming shortened V by 0 bases and J by 0 bases, and 10 bases separated the two germline ends. The germline gives CDR1 SGHTA, CDR2 FQGNSA. The CDR3 totals 16 residues. The CDR3 loop reads CASSLANGQSTDTQYF. The CDR3 coding sequence is TGTGCCAGCAGCTTAGCGAATGGACAGAGCACAGATACGCAGTATTTT.

This clonotype was seen a handful of times. CDR3 coding DNA: TGCGCCAGCAGCCAAGACGGTTCGTCCCCGGCTTACGAGCAGTACTTC. Protein product: CASSQDGSSPAYEQYF. The chain carries TRBV4-3 and TRBJ2-7; D is undetermined. Trimming removed 0 bases at V and 4 bases at J, with 16 bases between. This CDR3 region has 16 residues. The germline V gene has CDR1 LGHNA and CDR2 YSLEER.

The chain combines TRBV20-1 with TRBJ2-1, with 10 bases identical to TRBD2. CDR3 length: 14 residues. Germline V gene data show CDR1 as DFQATT and CDR2 as SNEGSKA (reference sequence). The trim removed 3 bases at V and 2 bases at J, leaving 1 base unmatched. In DNA, the CDR3 is TGCAGTGCTAGCGGACTAGCGGCCTACAATGAGCAGTTCTTC. Translated, it gives CSASGLAAYNEQFF.

The gene calls are TRBV5-1 and TRBJ1-1, with 7 positions matching TRBD1. This CDR3 comprises 13 residues. CDR1 and CDR2 (germline): SGHRS, YFSETQ. J lost 5 bases, V lost 5 bases, and 6 bases had no gene match. CDR3 coding DNA: TGCGCCAGCAGTCGTGACAGGGAAACTGAAGCTTTCTTT. This gives the protein CASSRDRETEAFF.

The chain uses TRBV5-6 and TRBJ2-5, with D tentatively TRBD1 or TRBD2 (5 bases each). Per germline, CDR1 SGHDT and CDR2 YYEEEE. The CDR3 runs to 13 residues. Trimming took 4 bases from V and 5 from J, leaving 12 bases between them. CDR3 DNA: TGTGCCAGCAGCCTCCTGGGGGTCGAGACCCAGTACTTC. Its translation: CASSLLGVETQYF.

V and J are TRBV6-1 and TRBJ1-1; D perhaps matches TRBD1 (5 bases). The CDR3 has 13 amino acids. V was cut by 6 bases and J by 0 bases, with 8 bases left in between. Germline V lookup: CDR1 MNHNS, CDR2 SASEGT. CDR3 protein: CASRFRVNTEAFF. Here the CDR3 DNA reads TGTGCCAGCAGGTTCAGGGTGAACACTGAAGCTTTCTTT.

This chain links TRBV6-5 with TRBJ2-7, with 8 nucleotides matching TRBD2. This CDR3 is built from 16 residues. Germline CDR1 and CDR2: MNHEY and SVGAGI. V lost 4 bases, J lost 7 bases, and 15 bases stayed unmatched. The CDR3 spells CASSSPVGSGVGEQYF. CDR3 nucleotide sequence: TGTGCCAGCAGTTCCCCCGTAGGTAGCGGGGTGGGGGAGCAGTACTTC.

This clonotype was counted only a few times. The chain couples TRBV3-1 to TRBJ2-1, with 7 bases matching TRBD2. CDR3 length: 16 residues. Germline CDR1 reads LGHDT; CDR2 reads YNNKEL (reference sequence). With V trimmed by 3 bases and J by 4 bases, 9 bases remained unmatched. The CDR3 DNA follows: TGTGCCAGCAGCCAGACCCTTCGTAGCGGGTACAATGAGCAGTTCTTC. It specifies CASSQTLRSGYNEQFF.